The clone carrying this T cell receptor beta chain was found a few times. TCRdb called the 5' RACE reads again in MiXCR, with one record for every CDR3 protein. Here the sample spans about 560,000 distinct CDR3 sequences, 20% to 25% being singletons. The data were obtained in a study of T-cell memory formation after mild COVID-19. The overall study: Most TCR clusters belonged to a single donor.

Sequenced: PBMCs or a T cell subset sorted from them (not recorded which). The clonotype comes from an adult woman who had mild COVID-19 (a few samples of this study predate the infection). Cell type and time point are not known.

The chain's CDR3 is CSASGVTDTQYF. In DNA, the CDR3 is TGCAGTGCTAGCGGGGTCACAGATACGCAGTATTTT. This chain connects TRBV20-1 to TRBJ2-3; TRBD2 might be the D (5 bases). V dropped 3 bases and J dropped 2 bases, with 6 bases sitting between them. CDR1 DFQATT and CDR2 SNEGSKA come from the germline V gene (reference sequence). This CDR3 region has 12 residues.